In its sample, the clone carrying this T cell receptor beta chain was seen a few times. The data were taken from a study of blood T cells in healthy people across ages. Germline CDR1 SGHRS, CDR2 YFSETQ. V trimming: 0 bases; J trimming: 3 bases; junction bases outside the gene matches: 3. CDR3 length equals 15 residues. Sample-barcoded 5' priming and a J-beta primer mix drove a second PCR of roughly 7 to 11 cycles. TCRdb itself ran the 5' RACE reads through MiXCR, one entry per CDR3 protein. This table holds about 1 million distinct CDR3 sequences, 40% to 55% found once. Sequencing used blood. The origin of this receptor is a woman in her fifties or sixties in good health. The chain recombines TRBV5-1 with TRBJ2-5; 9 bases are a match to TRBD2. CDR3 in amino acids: CASSLGASGKETQYF. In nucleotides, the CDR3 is TGCGCCAGCAGCTTGGGGGCTAGCGGGAAAGAGACCCAGTACTTC.